One and the same sample provided the 30 T cell receptor beta chains below, sequenced in a study of cytomegalovirus exposure and HLA in healthy donors. PCR was performed using 60 Vbeta and 13 Jbeta primers. Only in-frame clones appear in the TCRdb table, and some are missing; sequencing was by immunoSEQ multiplex PCR. The sample contains some 100,000 clones, about 76% of which appear only once. Sequenced sample: PBMCs. The receptors stem from a man in his forties in good health and CMV-seronegative.

The chain's CDR3 is CASSHETSGGPTSYEQYF. The DNA of the CDR3 is TGTGCCAGCAGCCACGAGACTAGCGGGGGGCCAACATCCTACGAGCAGTACTTC. The rearrangement uses TRBV4-2 and TRBJ2-7; TRBD2 matches at 13 bases. CDR3 length: 18 residues. V shed 3 bases, J shed 1 base, and the junction held 9 bases outside the gene matches. CDR1 LGHNA and CDR2 YNFKEQ come from the germline V gene.

The CDR3 reads CASSEARGGAEGANVLTF. The CDR3 coding sequence is TGTGCCAGCAGTGAAGCTAGAGGGGGCGCAGAAGGGGCCAACGTCCTGACTTTC. The V call is TRBV25-1, the J call TRBJ2-6; 7 nucleotides line up with TRBD1. CDR3 length: 18 amino acids. Germline loops: CDR1 MGHDK, CDR2 SYGVNS. Germline trimming cut 2 bases from V and 4 bases from J; bases unmatched to any gene: 11. Full variable domain (rest looked up from reference TRBV25-1 and TRBJ2-6): EADIYQTPRYLVIGTGKKITLECSQTMGHDKMYWYQQDPGMELHLIHYSYGVNSTEKGDLSSESTVSRIRTEHFPLTLESARPSHTSQYLCASSEARGGAEGANVLTFGAGSRLTVL.

The V gene is TRBV7-6, the J gene TRBJ2-2; no clear D. Germline values: CDR1 SGHVS, CDR2 FNYEAQ. Trimming shortened V by 1 base and J by 4 bases, and 4 bases separated the two germline ends. The CDR3 is 13 residues long. CDR3 sequence reads: CASSLVITGELFF. CDR3 bases: TGTGCCAGCAGCTTAGTTATCACCGGGGAGCTGTTTTTT.

This clone was picked up a small number of times. The V and J genes are TRBV7-8 and TRBJ2-5; 10 nucleotides align to TRBD2. Germline V gene lookup returns CDR1 SGHVS and CDR2 FQNEAQ. V lost 4 bases to trimming and J lost 5 bases; unmatched junction nucleotides: 10. The CDR3 totals 16 residues. The CDR3 sequence: CASSSPASGGPETQYF. CDR3 DNA sequence: TGTGCCAGCAGCTCCCCGGCTAGCGGGGGCCCCGAGACCCAGTACTTC.

The J gene is TRBJ2-7, the V gene TRBV14, with 7 bases identical to TRBD2. V trimming: 1 base; J trimming: 7 bases; junction bases outside the gene matches: 19. Looked up from germline, CDR1 is SGHDN and CDR2 is FVKESK. The CDR3 length is 18 residues. CDR3 sequence: CASSQGTRAGPLFGEQYF. CDR3 DNA sequence: TGTGCCAGCAGCCAAGGGACTAGAGCGGGTCCGCTGTTTGGAGAGCAGTACTTC.

The chain is built from TRBV18 and TRBJ2-7; 7 bases fit TRBD2. The length of the CDR3 is 14 residues. Trimming cost V 4 bases and J 1 base; bases outside gene matches: 4. Germline V lookup: CDR1 KGHSH, CDR2 LQKENI. As DNA, the CDR3 is TGTGCCAGCTCACGTGGGGGGGATTCCTACGAGCAGTACTTC. Translation gives CASSRGGDSYEQYF.

This rearrangement joins TRBV29-1 to TRBJ1-1; D is perhaps TRBD1 (6 bases). There are 15 residues in the CDR3. V was clipped by 0 bases and J by 0 bases, with 11 bases between them. The germline V gene has CDR1 SQVTM and CDR2 ANQGSEA. As DNA, the CDR3 is TGCAGCGTTGAAGAAGGGGGGGGGATGAACACTGAAGCTTTCTTT. This sequence encodes CSVEEGGGMNTEAFF.

V gene TRBV11-2 combines with J gene TRBJ2-1; D not resolved. This CDR3 has 12 residues. The germline CDR1 and CDR2 sequences are SGHAT and FQNNGV. Trimming cost V 4 bases and J 5 bases, with 6 bases left between them. CDR3 sequence: CASSSSNNEQFF. The CDR3 DNA is TGTGCCAGCAGCTCAAGCAACAATGAGCAGTTCTTC.

The V call is TRBV6-9, the J call TRBJ1-2; 10 bases match TRBD1. Losses at the gene ends were 6 bases for V and 8 bases for J; bases not matched to a gene: 18. This CDR3 has 17 amino acids. CDR1 and CDR2 from the germline V gene are MNHGY and SVAAGI. The CDR3 protein is CASSSLHPGQGKGGYTF. The DNA for the CDR3 is TGTGCCAGCAGCTCCCTACATCCGGGACAGGGGAAGGGAGGCTACACCTTC.

The CDR3 nucleotides read TGCGCCAGCAGCCAAACTACAGGGAACAATCAGCCCCAGCATTTT. Protein sequence: CASSQTTGNNQPQHF. The V and J genes are TRBV4-3 and TRBJ1-5; TRBD1 might be the D (6 bases). Germline V gene data show CDR1 as LGHNA and CDR2 as YSLEER. The CDR3 has 15 amino acids. V was cut by 2 bases and J by 3 bases, with 11 bases left in between.

V usage is TRBV6-5 and J usage is TRBJ2-7, with TRBD1 as a possible D gene (5 bases). This CDR3 is 14 amino acids long. The germline V and J ends were trimmed by 4 bases and 0 bases, with 10 bases remaining between them. CDR1 and CDR2 from the germline V gene are MNHEY and SVGAGI. The CDR3 is CASSSTVTSYEQYF. Written as DNA, the CDR3 is TGTGCCAGCAGTTCGACAGTGACCTCCTACGAGCAGTACTTC.

This chain links TRBV6-1 with TRBJ2-7, with 9 bases identical to TRBD1. Germline loops: CDR1 MNHNS, CDR2 SASEGT. The CDR3 runs to 13 residues. With 9 bases clipped from V and 3 bases from J, the junction kept 6 bases outside the gene matches. The CDR3 DNA reads as TGTGCCAGTTCTGTGACAGGGGGCTACGAGCAGTACTTC. It encodes CASSVTGGYEQYF.

CDR3 sequence: CASSLRTSGGAGTQYF. CDR3 in DNA: TGCGCCAGCAGCTTGCGGACTAGCGGGGGGGCTGGGACCCAGTACTTC. The genes are TRBV5-1 and TRBJ2-5, with 15 bases aligning to TRBD2. CDR3 length: 16 amino acids. V lost 1 base to trimming and J lost 7 bases; unmatched junction nucleotides: 5. Germline CDR1 reads SGHRS; CDR2 reads YFSETQ.

This chain connects TRBV5-4 to TRBJ2-7; TRBD2 agrees at 8 bases. This CDR3 has 17 residues. CDR1 SGHNT and CDR2 YYREEE come from the germline V gene (reference sequence). Trimming took 0 bases from V and 2 from J; bases not matched to a gene: 10. The CDR3 nucleotides read TGTGCCAGCAGCTTGGAAATTGGCGGGGGGTACACCTACGAGCAGTACTTC. This translates into CASSLEIGGGYTYEQYF. The full variable domain, with the rest looked up from reference TRBV5-4 and TRBJ2-7, is ETGVTQSPTHLIKTRGQQVTLRCSSQSGHNTVSWYQQALGQGPQFIFQYYREEENGRGNFPPRFSGLQFPNYSSELNVNALELDDSALYLCASSLEIGGGYTYEQYFGPGTRLTVT.

The chain recombines TRBV19 with TRBJ1-1; TRBD1 is a possible D gene (5 bases). V dropped 3 bases and J dropped 1 base, with 12 bases sitting between them. Germline V gene lookup returns CDR1 LNHDA and CDR2 SQIVND (reference sequence). CDR3 length: 15 residues. The CDR3 nucleotides read TGTGCCAGTAGTATCACTGTAGGGGAGAACACTGAAGCTTTCTTT. It encodes CASSITVGENTEAFF.

The chain uses TRBV10-1 and TRBJ2-2, with TRBD2 matching 9 bases. CDR1 and CDR2 (germline): WNHNN, SYGVQD (reference sequence). CDR3 length: 16 residues. J lost 4 bases, V lost 7 bases, and 10 bases had no gene match. The CDR3 sequence: CASNKTSGEGTGELFF. The CDR3 nucleotides are TGCGCCAGCAACAAGACTAGCGGCGAGGGCACCGGGGAGCTGTTTTTT.

With respect to this clone: A read error may account for a junction end that differs from germline. V usage is TRBV7-7 and J usage is TRBJ1-6, with 10 bases identical to TRBD1. CDR3 length: 13 amino acids. Germline CDR1 is SSHAT and CDR2 is FNYEAQ (reference sequence). CDR3 loop: CASSRDRGSPLHF. CDR3 bases: TGTGCTAGCAGCCGGGACAGGGGTTCACCCCTCCACTTT.

The chain links TRBV7-2 to TRBJ2-3; D may be TRBD1 (5 bases). V was cut by 1 base and J by 2 bases, with 13 bases left in between. Germline loops: CDR1 SGHTA, CDR2 FQGNSA. This CDR3 region has 16 residues. CDR3 in DNA: TGTGCCAGCAGCTTAGTTACAGGCCCAAACACAGATACGCAGTATTTT. It encodes CASSLVTGPNTDTQYF. The complete variable domain, with remaining parts taken from reference TRBV7-2 and TRBJ2-3, reads GAGVSQSPSNKVTEKGKDVELRCDPISGHTALYWYRQSLGQGLEFLIYFQGNSAPDKSGLPSDRFSAERTGGSVSTLTIQRTQQEDSAVYLCASSLVTGPNTDTQYFGPGTRLTVL.

The CDR3: CASSILHLNTEAFF. The CDR3 nucleotides are TGTGCCAGTAGTATATTACATCTGAACACTGAAGCTTTCTTT. The genes are TRBV19 and TRBJ1-1; D unclear. This CDR3 is 14 amino acids long. V dropped 2 bases and J dropped 0 bases, with 7 bases sitting between them. From germline, CDR1 is LNHDA and CDR2 SQIVND (reference sequence).

This clone was observed at least ten times. This chain joins TRBV4-3 and TRBJ2-2; 11 bases match TRBD1. V trimming: 0 bases; J trimming: 7 bases; junction bases outside the gene matches: 4. The CDR3 extends over 16 amino acids. Germline-derived CDR1 and CDR2 are LGHNA and YSLEER. The CDR3 here is CASSQDGQGAGGELFF. DNA for the CDR3: TGCGCCAGCAGCCAAGATGGACAGGGGGCTGGCGGGGAGCTGTTTTTT.

J is TRBJ2-5 and V is TRBV11-2, with D possibly TRBD1 on 7 matching bases. The CDR3 runs to 16 residues. The V and J ends lost 7 bases and 2 bases respectively, with 20 bases between them. Germline CDR1 SGHAT, CDR2 FQNNGV. Here the CDR3 DNA reads TGTGCCAGCACCTCCCTCGGGGGCAGGGGGCAAGAGACCCAGTACTTC. Translated: CASTSLGGRGQETQYF.

J is TRBJ2-7 and V is TRBV19; a possible D gene is TRBD2 (7 bases). Germline CDR1 LNHDA, CDR2 SQIVND (reference sequence). V was clipped by 3 bases and J by 5 bases, with 11 bases between them. The CDR3 length is 13 residues. CDR3 sequence: CASSMREGDEQYF. The CDR3 coding sequence is TGTGCCAGTAGTATGAGGGAGGGGGACGAGCAGTACTTC.

The V and J genes are TRBV15 and TRBJ2-7; 9 bases line up with TRBD1. Looked up from germline, CDR1 is LNHNV and CDR2 is YYDKDF (reference sequence). J gave up 3 bases and V 5 bases, and 11 bases lay outside the gene matches. This CDR3 comprises 16 residues. The chain's CDR3 is CATSEDRDRVGYEQYF. In DNA, the CDR3 is TGTGCCACCAGCGAGGACCGGGACAGGGTGGGCTACGAGCAGTACTTC. The full variable domain, completed using reference TRBV15 and TRBJ2-7, is DAMVIQNPRYQVTQFGKPVTLSCSQTLNHNVMYWYQQKSSQAPKLLFHYYDKDFNNEADTPDNFQSRRPNTSFCFLDIRSPGLGDTAMYLCATSEDRDRVGYEQYFGPGTRLTVT.

The sample holds one count of this clone. V usage is TRBV27 and J usage is TRBJ2-7, with 9 bases aligning to TRBD1. The CDR3 is 16 residues long. V shed 1 base, J shed 3 bases, and the junction held 7 bases outside the gene matches. Germline V lookup: CDR1 MNHEY, CDR2 SMNVEV (reference sequence). The CDR3 here is CASSLFGDRGFYEQYF. As DNA, the CDR3 is TGTGCCAGCAGTTTATTCGGCGACAGGGGGTTCTACGAGCAGTACTTC.

J is TRBJ2-7 and V is TRBV4-3, with D perhaps TRBD1 (5 bases). CDR1 LGHNA and CDR2 YSLEER come from the germline V gene. The CDR3 spans 13 residues. The V gene lost 0 bases and the J gene lost 3 bases, with 6 bases spanning the gap. CDR3 in amino acids: CASSQDQGYEQYF. CDR3 coding DNA: TGCGCCAGCAGCCAAGATCAGGGCTACGAGCAGTACTTC.

V usage is TRBV7-9 and J usage is TRBJ1-5, with D tentatively TRBD1 (6 bases). Germline V gene data show CDR1 as SEHNR and CDR2 as FQNEAQ (reference sequence). The CDR3 totals 13 residues. V lost 3 bases and J 6 bases, leaving 9 bases between the germline ends. CDR3 amino acids: CASSFGGRQPQHF. The CDR3 nucleotides are TGTGCCAGCAGCTTTGGGGGCCGTCAGCCCCAGCATTTT.

The CDR3 is CASSIGPTPNYGYTF. The CDR3 DNA reads TGTGCCAGTAGTATTGGGCCGACACCCAACTATGGCTACACCTTC. The V gene is TRBV19, the J gene TRBJ1-2, with unresolved D. Looked up from germline, CDR1 is LNHDA and CDR2 is SQIVND (reference sequence). The V end lost 3 bases, the J end lost 2 bases, and 13 bases lay between the germline ends. This CDR3 region has 15 residues.

The V gene is TRBV28, the J gene TRBJ1-1, with unresolved D. The V gene lost 6 bases and the J gene lost 7 bases, with 9 bases spanning the gap. CDR3 length: 11 amino acids. CDR1 and CDR2 from the germline V gene are MDHEN and SYDVKM. CDR3 region: CASRLRFEAFF. CDR3 sequence (DNA): TGTGCCAGCAGGCTTCGGTTTGAAGCTTTCTTT.

The CDR3 DNA is TGCAGCGTTGGACAGACCTACGAGCAGTACTTC. Protein: CSVGQTYEQYF. The V gene is TRBV29-1, the J gene TRBJ2-7; a weak D match, TRBD1 (5 bases). Deletions cut 4 bases from V and 2 bases from J, with 6 bases between. CDR1 and CDR2 from the germline V gene are SQVTM and ANQGSEA. The CDR3 has 11 residues.

The chain recombines TRBV5-1 with TRBJ2-7, with 7 bases aligning to TRBD1. The CDR3 spans 14 residues. From germline, CDR1 is SGHRS and CDR2 YFSETQ. V dropped 4 bases and J dropped 2; count of bases not matched to a gene: 6. The CDR3 loop is CASSPLQGAYEQYF. DNA for the CDR3: TGCGCCAGCAGCCCCCTCCAGGGGGCCTACGAGCAGTACTTC.